The subject of this entry is one TCR beta chain. Its antigen is still unknown. Time point in this sample: newly diagnosed, previously untreated cHL patient sample. Comparators were PBMCs taken from newly diagnosed, untreated classical Hodgkin lymphoma. The data originate from a study of PD-1 blockade in classical Hodgkin lymphoma. Points from the study as a whole: Lower baseline TCR diversity was reported for newly diagnosed patients than for healthy donors.

Here immunoSEQ multiplex PCR was the method, and the copy in TCRdb shows in-frame clones only, minus some. The sample holds tens of thousands of clones, approximately 90% seen once. V was cut by 4 bases and J by 7 bases, with 13 bases left in between. CDR3 size: 14 residues. Per germline, CDR1 SGHAT and CDR2 FQNNGV. The J gene is TRBJ1-4, the V gene TRBV11-2; no firm D call. The material sequenced was peripheral blood mononuclear cells (PBMCs). The source is a human donor with classical Hodgkin lymphoma. For the CDR3, the DNA is TGTGCCAGCAGCTCAGTACAGATCGGTGAAAAACTGTTTTTT. Amino acid sequence: CASSSVQIGEKLFF.